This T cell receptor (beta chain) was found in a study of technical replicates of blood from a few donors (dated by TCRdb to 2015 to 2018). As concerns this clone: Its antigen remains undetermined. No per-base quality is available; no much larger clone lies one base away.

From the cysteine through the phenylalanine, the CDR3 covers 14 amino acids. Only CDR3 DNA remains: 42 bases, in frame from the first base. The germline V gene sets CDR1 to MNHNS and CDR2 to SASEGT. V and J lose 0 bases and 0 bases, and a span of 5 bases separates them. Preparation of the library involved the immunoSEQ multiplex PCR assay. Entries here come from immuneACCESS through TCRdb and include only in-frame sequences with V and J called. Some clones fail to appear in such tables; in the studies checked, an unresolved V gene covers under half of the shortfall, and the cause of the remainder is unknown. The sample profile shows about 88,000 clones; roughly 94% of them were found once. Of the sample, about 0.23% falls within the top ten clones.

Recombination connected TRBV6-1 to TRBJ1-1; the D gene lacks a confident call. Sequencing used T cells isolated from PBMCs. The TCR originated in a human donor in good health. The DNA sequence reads TGTGCCAGCAGTGAAGCTTCAGTGAACACTGAAGCTTTCTTT. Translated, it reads CASSEASVNTEAFF.